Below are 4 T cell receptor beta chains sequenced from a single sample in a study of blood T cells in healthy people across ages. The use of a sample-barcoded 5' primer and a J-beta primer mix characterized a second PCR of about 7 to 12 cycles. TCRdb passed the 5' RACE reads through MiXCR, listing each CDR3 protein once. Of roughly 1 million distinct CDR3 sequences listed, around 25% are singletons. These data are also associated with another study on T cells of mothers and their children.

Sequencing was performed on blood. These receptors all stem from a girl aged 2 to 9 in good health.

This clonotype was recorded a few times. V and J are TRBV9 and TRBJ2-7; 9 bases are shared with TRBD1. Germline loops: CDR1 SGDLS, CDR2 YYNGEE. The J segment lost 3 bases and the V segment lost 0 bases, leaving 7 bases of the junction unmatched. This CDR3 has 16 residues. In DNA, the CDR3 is TGTGCCAGCAGCGTAGACGTCGGACAGGGGTTCTACGAGCAGTACTTC. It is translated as CASSVDVGQGFYEQYF.

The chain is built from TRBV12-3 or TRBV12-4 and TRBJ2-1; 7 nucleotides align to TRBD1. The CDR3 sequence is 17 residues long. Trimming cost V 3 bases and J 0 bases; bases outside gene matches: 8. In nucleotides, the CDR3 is TGTGCCAGCAGTTTCGACAGGGACCCATTCTCCTACAATGAGCAGTTCTTC. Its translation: CASSFDRDPFSYNEQFF.

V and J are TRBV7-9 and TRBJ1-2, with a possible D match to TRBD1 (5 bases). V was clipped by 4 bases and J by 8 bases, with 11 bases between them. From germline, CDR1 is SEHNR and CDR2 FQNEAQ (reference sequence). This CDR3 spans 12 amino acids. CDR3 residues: CASSWLDTGYTF. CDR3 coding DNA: TGTGCCAGCAGCTGGTTGGACACCGGCTACACCTTC.

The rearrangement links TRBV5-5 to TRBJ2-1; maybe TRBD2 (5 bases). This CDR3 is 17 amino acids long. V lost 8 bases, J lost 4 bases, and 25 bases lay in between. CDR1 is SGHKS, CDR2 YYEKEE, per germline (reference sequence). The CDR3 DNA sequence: TGTGCCAGTAGTATAGAGGGTTCGACTATCCCGTACAATGAGCAGTTCTTC. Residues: CASSIEGSTIPYNEQFF. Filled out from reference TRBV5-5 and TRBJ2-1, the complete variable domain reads DAGVTQSPTHLIKTRGQQVTLRCSPISGHKSVSWYQQVLGQGPQFIFQYYEKEERGRGNFPDRFSARQFPNYSSELNVNALLLGDSALYLCASSIEGSTIPYNEQFFGPGTRLTVL.